Below, 20 T cell receptor beta chains from the same sample are listed, as sequenced in a study of cytomegalovirus exposure and HLA in healthy donors. The study ran its PCR with 60 Vbeta and 13 Jbeta primers. The assay was immunoSEQ multiplex PCR, and TCRdb's table has in-frame clones only and misses some. The table shows about 150,000 clones, with 65% to 75% occurring only once. The sequencing input was PBMCs. These TCRs come from a man aged 55 to 69 in good health and CMV-seronegative.

The gene calls are TRBV2 and TRBJ2-7; 9 bases line up with TRBD2. V lost 2 bases and J lost 5; bases outside the gene matches: 4. Germline V lookup: CDR1 SNHLY, CDR2 FYNNEI. This CDR3 is 14 amino acids long. CDR3 in amino acids: CASSETGLAHEQYF. As DNA, the CDR3 is TGTGCCAGCAGTGAAACGGGACTAGCTCACGAGCAGTACTTC.

This clone turned up a few times. V usage is TRBV7-2 and J usage is TRBJ1-4, with D tentatively TRBD1 (5 bases). This CDR3 has 15 residues. The V end was cut by 5 bases, the J end by 7 bases, with 17 bases between. Germline CDR1 reads SGHTA; CDR2 reads FQGNSA. The CDR3 sequence is CASSPWGGALEKLFF. CDR3 DNA sequence: TGTGCCAGCAGCCCATGGGGAGGGGCGCTTGAAAAACTGTTTTTT.

The CDR3 loop reads CASSPTLQGPSYEQYF. The CDR3 bases are TGTGCCAGCAGCCCAACCTTACAGGGCCCCTCCTACGAGCAGTACTTC. The chain recombines TRBV5-4 with TRBJ2-7; a possible D gene is TRBD1 (6 bases). This CDR3 comprises 16 residues. Trimming took 4 bases from V and 0 from J, leaving 17 bases between them. Germline V CDR1 and CDR2: SGHNT, YYREEE (reference sequence).

This clone was seen only once. The chain has TRBV6-5 and TRBJ2-1; a possible D gene is TRBD2 (6 bases). This CDR3 region has 14 residues. In germline, CDR1 is MNHEY, CDR2 SVGAGI. The V gene lost 5 bases and the J gene lost 7 bases, with 15 bases spanning the gap. The CDR3 coding sequence is TGTGCCAGCAGTCCCCGCGGGGCCTTGAATGAGCAGTTCTTC. This translates into CASSPRGALNEQFF.

The V gene is TRBV10-3, the J gene TRBJ2-2; D is possibly TRBD1 (7 bases). V was cut by 3 bases and J by 1 base, with 12 bases left in between. The CDR3 sequence is 16 residues long. From germline, CDR1 is ENHRY and CDR2 SYGVKD. The CDR3 here is CAISEYQGGNTGELFF. DNA for the CDR3: TGTGCCATCAGTGAATACCAGGGGGGGAACACCGGGGAGCTGTTTTTT.

This clone was counted only a few times. V usage is TRBV5-6 and J usage is TRBJ2-3, with 11 bases that match TRBD1. Germline CDR1 SGHDT, CDR2 YYEEEE. The CDR3 is 18 residues long. Trimming took 0 bases from V and 2 from J; bases not matched to a gene: 8. As DNA, the CDR3 is TGTGCCAGCAGCTTGGCCCCGGGACAGGGGGGACTCACAGATACGCAGTATTTT. It codes for CASSLAPGQGGLTDTQYF.

The chain is built from TRBV27 and TRBJ2-1, with 8 bases that match TRBD2. The CDR3 spans 13 residues. With V trimmed by 3 bases and J by 12 bases, 7 bases remained unmatched. Germline lookup yields CDR1 MNHEY and CDR2 SMNVEV (reference sequence). In nucleotides, the CDR3 is TGTGCCAGCAGTTTCGGGCTAGCGGGCTTGCAGTTCTTC. Encoded protein: CASSFGLAGLQFF.

The chain couples TRBV18 to TRBJ2-1; D remains ambiguous. Trimming pared 5 bases from V and 13 bases from J, leaving 18 bases between. Germline loops: CDR1 KGHSH, CDR2 LQKENI. This CDR3 spans 13 amino acids. The CDR3 coding sequence is TGTGCCAGCTCATCGTTAGAGGTGTCAGAACAGTTCTTC. This encodes CASSSLEVSEQFF.

V gene TRBV6-1 combines with J gene TRBJ1-2; D is perhaps TRBD1 (6 bases). The CDR3 extends over 12 amino acids. Trimming pared 9 bases from V and 8 bases from J, leaving 16 bases between. CDR1 and CDR2 (germline): MNHNS, SASEGT. This CDR3 is CASAWTAGGYTF. Here the CDR3 DNA reads TGTGCCAGTGCCTGGACAGCGGGGGGCTACACCTTC.

This clone occurred a few times. This chain uses TRBV10-3 with TRBJ2-2; 8 nucleotides agree with TRBD2. The CDR3 extends over 16 amino acids. CDR1 and CDR2 from the germline V gene are ENHRY and SYGVKD. The junction had 14 bases not matched to a gene; V was cut back by 7 bases and J by 7 bases. The CDR3 sequence: CAITEGAGGTYGELFF. Here the CDR3 DNA reads TGTGCCATCACCGAGGGTGCGGGAGGTACCTACGGGGAGCTGTTTTTT.

This clone was seen only a few times. This chain connects TRBV18 to TRBJ2-5; TRBD1 aligns across 11 bases. V was pared by 5 bases and J by 4 bases, with 9 bases of the junction left unmatched. This CDR3 comprises 16 residues. Germline V gives CDR1 KGHSH, CDR2 LQKENI. The DNA of the CDR3 is TGTGCCAGCTCATCTATGGACAGGGGGCATTCAGAGACCCAGTACTTC. It specifies CASSSMDRGHSETQYF.

V is TRBV14 and J is TRBJ2-7; TRBD1 is a possible D gene (6 bases). V gave up 0 bases and J gave up 4 bases, with 22 bases separating them. Per the germline V gene, CDR1 is SGHDN and CDR2 is FVKESK. The CDR3 contains 18 residues. As DNA, the CDR3 is TGTGCCAGCAGCCAAGACCTGATTCGGACAGTCCTGGGGTACGAGCAGTACTTC. This codes for CASSQDLIRTVLGYEQYF.

The chain has TRBV6-1 and TRBJ2-7; a weak D match, TRBD1 (6 bases). From germline, CDR1 is MNHNS and CDR2 SASEGT. CDR3 size: 13 residues. Between the trimmed V and J ends, which lost 5 bases and 4 bases, there was a span of 12 bases. The CDR3 region has the DNA TGTGCCAGCAGTAAGGGGGTCAATTACGAGCAGTACTTC. Amino acids: CASSKGVNYEQYF.

This clone appeared a few times. This chain joins TRBV20-1 and TRBJ2-7; no reliable D call. Germline V gene sequence: CDR1 DFQATT, CDR2 SNEGSKA (reference sequence). With 5 bases removed from V and 1 base from J, the gap between germline ends came to 6 bases. The CDR3 sequence is 11 residues long. CDR3 region: CSAAGSYEQYF. The CDR3, as DNA: TGCAGTGCTGCCGGGTCCTACGAGCAGTACTTC.

This clone occurred a few times. This chain uses TRBV4-3 with TRBJ2-3; TRBD2 agrees at 9 bases. Germline CDR1 is LGHNA and CDR2 is YSLEER. With V trimmed by 0 bases and J by 3 bases, 1 base remained unmatched. The CDR3 covers 15 residues. CDR3 sequence reads: CASSQDTSGTDTQYF. The CDR3 DNA reads TGCGCCAGCAGCCAAGACACTAGCGGGACAGATACGCAGTATTTT.

The CDR3 region is CASRAGQVNSPLHF. CDR3 DNA sequence: TGTGCCAGCAGGGCGGGACAGGTAAATTCACCCCTCCACTTT. The chain carries TRBV28 and TRBJ1-6, with 8 bases aligning to TRBD1. V was clipped by 6 bases and J by 7 bases; unmatched bases: 5. CDR1 is MDHEN, CDR2 SYDVKM, per germline. CDR3 size: 14 residues.

The chain joins TRBV5-4 to TRBJ2-2; 7 bases are shared with TRBD1. V gave up 3 bases and J gave up 5 bases; unmatched junction bases: 7. CDR1 SGHNT and CDR2 YYREEE come from the germline V gene (reference sequence). This CDR3 has 15 residues. The CDR3 region has the DNA TGTGCCAGCAGCTGGGACAGTTTAGAGACCGGGGAGCTGTTTTTT. It is translated as CASSWDSLETGELFF.

The chain links TRBV19 to TRBJ2-1; D might be TRBD2 (6 bases). CDR3 size: 16 residues. V gave up 1 base and J gave up 8 bases, with 18 bases separating them. The germline V gene has CDR1 LNHDA and CDR2 SQIVND (reference sequence). CDR3 amino acids: CASSIGETGSVHEQFF. CDR3 nucleotides: TGTGCCAGTAGTATAGGGGAAACCGGGAGTGTACATGAGCAGTTCTTC.

The CDR3 DNA sequence: TGCGCCAGCAGCCTAAACGGGAGAGATGAAAAACTGTTTTTT. It translates to CASSLNGRDEKLFF. The gene calls are TRBV4-3 and TRBJ1-4; D remains unclear. The CDR3 is made up of 14 amino acids. V was pared by 4 bases and J by 6 bases, with 12 bases between. Germline V lookup: CDR1 LGHNA, CDR2 YSLEER.

CDR3 in amino acids: CSVEDPLAGGAQYEQFF. CDR3 DNA: TGCAGCGTTGAAGATCCCTTGGCGGGAGGGGCCCAGTATGAGCAGTTCTTC. The J gene is TRBJ2-1, the V gene TRBV29-1; TRBD2 aligns across 9 bases. Trimming took 0 bases from V and 8 from J; bases not matched to a gene: 14. Germline-derived CDR1 and CDR2 are SQVTM and ANQGSEA. CDR3 size: 17 residues.